This T cell receptor (beta chain) appears in the sequencing data of a study of T-cell memory formation after mild COVID-19 (dated by TCRdb to the early 2020s). Background on the whole study: Most TCR sequence clusters were specific to one of the two donors. In a couple of donors, T-cell clones that expanded and contracted after mild COVID-19 were tracked by sequencing TCRalpha and TCRbeta repertoires over time. Two young, previously healthy adult volunteers, one female and one male, were included in the cohort. What the study reported, not specific to this receptor: SARS-CoV-2 specificity of the second-wave clones peaking on day 37 was not confirmed. Some responding clones were detected in pre-infection memory, which suggested that pre-existing cross-reactive memory T cells had joined the SARS-CoV-2 response. Contracting CD4+ clones appeared mostly in the CM and EM memory subsets, whereas CD8+ clones were enriched in EMRA. The study covered only a couple of mild cases, and larger cohorts including severe cases with pre-infection samples were considered necessary. Clones that contracted from day 15 to 85 showed balanced CD4/CD8 phenotypes, whereas a second wave of clones that expanded from day 15 to 37 leaned towards CD4+.

The germline V gene (reference sequence) yields MNHNY for CDR1 and SVGAGI for CDR2. Measured from the cysteine to the phenylalanine, the CDR3 is 12 residues long. The DNA shown is the 36-base CDR3, in frame from base 1. V is cut by 2 bases and J by 5 bases, and the space between the germline ends is 7 bases. The run used an Illumina NovaSeq 6000. TCRalpha and TCRbeta cDNA libraries were constructed by 5'RACE with constant-segment primers, with sample barcodes and unique molecular identifiers being introduced. RNA was extracted from every sample with Trizol reagent. Library amplification was performed in two PCR steps, and a second sample barcode and Illumina TruSeq adapters were introduced in the second step. Sequencing of libraries was performed on an Illumina NovaSeq with 2 x 150 bp paired-end reads. As for the original processing: With migec v1.2.7, reads were demultiplexed and then collapsed into UMI-guided consensus sequences. With mixcr v2.1.11, UMI consensuses were aligned to TRA and TRB V and J templates and assembled into clonotypes. Clonotypes were classified as expanded or contracted when called significant by both edgeR and NoisET, with noise models trained on biological replicates. edgeR calls used a false discovery rate-adjusted p below 0.01 and a log2 fold-change threshold of 1. As an exploratory analysis of dynamics, PCA with hierarchical clustering was applied to max-normalized trajectories of the 1000 most abundant clonotypes. Separately sequenced CD4+ and CD8+ repertoires were used to assign the CD4 or CD8 phenotype of responding clones. TCRdb ran its own pipeline on the public reads, namely fastp trimming at Q25 and MiXCR clone calling, and kept in-frame beta chains. Each CDR3 protein appears once, grouped with its most common genes and DNA. These V and J calls rely on TCRdb rather than the paper's analysis. This sample has some 210,000 distinct CDR3 sequences in its table, and around 25% of those were observed once. The ten largest account for over 10% of the sample.

A remark on this clonotype: No cognate antigen has been identified for it. Base qualities are not provided; no much larger clone lies one nucleotide away.

PBMCs were isolated by Ficoll-Paque density gradient centrifugation. The sequencing input was PBMCs or a T cell subset sorted from them (not recorded which). The sequence joins TRBV6-6 to TRBJ2-7; the D gene is possibly TRBD2, with 6 bases matching. The receptor's source is an adult woman who had mild COVID-19 (a few samples of this study predate the infection). The sample titles of this study are shuffled in the database, so cell type and time point are left out; the donor was told from shared clones. The CDR3 in this case is CASSYGGNEQYF. The nucleotides are TGTGCCAGCAGTTACGGAGGGAACGAGCAGTACTTC.